This T cell receptor beta chain was sequenced during a study of CXCR3-negative and CXCR3-positive naive CD8 T cells (dated 2019 in TCRdb). At the level of the whole study: In total, some 140 million TRB reads were obtained, which works out to roughly 1.5 +/- 0.3 million reads per library. Data from about 12 donors, pooled across two independent experiments, went into the diversity and physicochemical repertoire analyses. Naive subsets from about five donors and memory cells from 3 donors were included in the TRBV-TRBJ cluster analysis.

As to this clonotype: Its antigen specificity is not known.

The instrument given in TCRdb is NextSeq 550. The Human TCR Profiling Kit (MiLaboratory) was used to prepare UMI-labeled 5' RACE TRB cDNA libraries. The full amount of extracted RNA was used for cDNA synthesis, and the full amount of resulting cDNA was used for PCR amplification. Libraries were prepared in parallel with an identical number of PCR cycles. Turning to the authors' computational methods: With a requirement of at least two reads per UMI, MIGEC and MiXCR extracted about 50,000 +/- 10,000 unique UMI-labeled TRB cDNA molecules per library. On average, each library contained approximately 40,000 +/- 10,000 functional in-frame TRB CDR3 nucleotide clonotypes without stop codons. Diversity metrics, including normalized Shannon-Wiener and Chao1, were computed in VDJtools after downsampling to 5000 UMI-labeled TRB molecules per sample. For the central five CDR3 residues, VDJtools calculated physicochemical properties weighted by clonotype size, namely interaction energy, strength, volume and Kidera factor 4. Through TCRdb reprocessing, the reads give one entry per CDR3 protein sequence; DNA is omitted. TCRdb assigned the V and J calls; the authors' analysis was not used. The sample's records list about 130,000 distinct CDR3 sequences. The ten largest clones represent roughly 0.59% of the sample.

For every CD8+ T cell subset, some 310,000 cells were flow-sorted straight into RLT lysis buffer, and each subset was sorted in triplicate. To exclude memory contaminants, naive CD8+ T cells were stringently defined as CD45RO-CCR7+CD27+CD95-. Peripheral blood mononuclear cells were isolated from buffy coats using standard density gradient centrifugation. A FACSAria III was used to flow-sort naive CD8+ T cells into CXCR3-negative and CXCR3-positive populations. Total RNA was extracted from sorted cells with an RNeasy Mini Kit. Broad study findings and their caveats: Within the same donor, TRBV-TRBJ usage looked similar between naive CXCR3-negative and CXCR3-positive cells, but memory cells had distinct patterns. Freshly isolated PBMCs were used for most assays because CXCR3 expression partially decreased after cryopreservation. Repertoire diversity was comparably high in both naive subsets but much lower in memory CD8+ T cells. Because surface CD5, which is linked to self-reactivity in mice, was comparable between the naive subsets, TCR interaction strength was also inferred from TRB CDR3 physicochemical properties. Compared with CXCR3-negative naive cells, CXCR3-positive naive cells had TRB CDR3s with higher hydrophobicity (lower Kidera factor 4), lower energy, and higher strength and volume indices.

The TCR was taken from a human donor in good health. Some clones in this sample may be carry-over from other donors' samples. Sequencing was carried out using naive CXCR3+ CD8+ T cells from blood. The cell subset or site label, as the study defines it: CD45RO-CCR7+CD27+CD95- naive CD8+ T cells expressing CXCR3 (TNR3+).

The CDR3 protein is CASSISRDYGYTF. The sequence links TRBV19 to TRBJ1-2; checking the TCRdb D call of TRBD1 is not possible without DNA. From cysteine to phenylalanine, the CDR3 is 13 amino acids long. No DNA appears here. From the germline V gene (reference sequence), CDR1 is LNHDA and CDR2 is SQIVND.